Included here is one TCR beta chain sequence, with context. Its matching antigen is unknown. In germline, CDR1 is SGHVS, CDR2 FQNEAQ. This CDR3 has 15 amino acids. Germline trimming cut 5 bases from V and 7 bases from J; bases unmatched to any gene: 12. These data are taken from a study of identical twins. Points from the study as a whole: The same donors were not followed; conclusions instead depended on cross-sectional statistical analysis. Sequences that were beta out-of-frame showed weaker excess twin sharing. High-abundance cord blood beta clonotypes had fewer insertions; memory repertoires showed none.

TCRdb ran MiXCR on the 5' RACE reads and lists one entry per CDR3 protein. The data show 1.5 million to 2 million distinct CDR3 sequences, more than 30% seen once. Donors were all healthy Caucasians. The sequenced sample consisted of cord blood. The chain has TRBV7-8 and TRBJ2-7, with 9 bases aligning to TRBD2. The receptor's source is a newborn girl in good health. The CDR3 loop is CASSGAGGPYNEQYF. CDR3 nucleotides: TGTGCCAGCAGCGGAGCGGGAGGACCCTACAATGAGCAGTACTTC.